This T cell receptor (beta chain) was recorded in a study of T cells in tuberculosis. Looking at the study overall: IGRA-negative adolescents, IGRA-positive adolescents with latent tuberculosis and adults with active tuberculosis formed this South African cohort.

Study-level results: Active tuberculosis alpha repertoires lay closer to GMM-specific TCRs than controls'.

Assay used: immunoSEQ multiplex PCR; TCRdb lists only in-frame clones, some missing. Of 22,000 or so clones listed, 70% to 85% are singletons. Trimming shortened V by 6 bases and J by 2 bases, and 4 bases separated the two germline ends. Germline CDR1 reads MDHEN; CDR2 reads SYDVKM. The CDR3 has 12 amino acids. The time point here: new active TB diagnosis, blood taken before or within 7 days of starting treatment. Confirmation came from sputum smear and/or culture positivity for M. tuberculosis. With regard to this clone: Antigen: not known.

This receptor was obtained from an adult with tuberculosis. The chain uses TRBV28 and TRBJ2-2; D call uncertain. Material: PBMCs, obtained at tuberculosis diagnosis. This CDR3 reads CASSRNTGELFF. In nucleotides, the CDR3 is TGTGCCAGCAGCCGTAACACCGGGGAGCTGTTTTTT.